These 3 T cell receptor beta chains share one sample of origin, sequenced in a study of early T cells in non-severe SARS-CoV-2 infection. MiXCR, run by TCRdb on the 5' RACE reads, gives a single entry per CDR3 protein. The table includes around 40,000 distinct CDR3 sequences, roughly 5.7% detected once. Sequencing used whole blood. These receptors originate from an adult who was a healthcare worker with PCR-confirmed SARS-CoV-2 infection or an uninfected control (not recorded which).

The table lists this clonotype with many counts. The V and J genes are TRBV20-1 and TRBJ2-3; D gene ambiguous. V lost 5 bases and J 3 bases, leaving 12 bases between the germline ends. CDR1 and CDR2 from the germline V gene are DFQATT and SNEGSKA (reference sequence). The CDR3 runs to 13 residues. The CDR3 coding sequence is TGCAGTGCTCCGAACGCACTTACAGATACGCAGTATTTT. Translated: CSAPNALTDTQYF.

The chain employs TRBV20-1 and TRBJ2-3; D is unclear. V was pared by 6 bases and J by 0 bases, with 7 bases between. The CDR3 totals 12 residues. The germline gives CDR1 DFQATT, CDR2 SNEGSKA (reference sequence). Here the CDR3 DNA reads TGCAGTGCCCGGGCTAGCACAGATACGCAGTATTTT. As protein: CSARASTDTQYF.

In its sample, this clonotype was seen once. The chain couples TRBV28 to TRBJ2-2; 10 bases align to TRBD2. The trim removed 6 bases at V and 1 base at J, leaving 14 bases unmatched. The CDR3 spans 19 residues. Germline V CDR1 and CDR2: MDHEN, SYDVKM. CDR3 in amino acids: CASSPMDLGTSENTGELFF. The CDR3 bases are TGTGCCAGCAGCCCTATGGACCTAGGGACTAGCGAGAACACCGGGGAGCTGTTTTTT.